One and the same sample provided the 10 T cell receptor beta chains below, sequenced in a study of blood T cell repertoires in COVID-19. The data were produced by immunoSEQ multiplex PCR, yet TCRdb's version contains in-frame clones alone and is incomplete. The sample has some 200,000 clones; roughly 75% are singletons. The material sequenced was peripheral blood. These receptors originate from a woman between 65 and 79 years old with acute or convalescent COVID-19.

V and J are TRBV6-2 or TRBV6-3 and TRBJ2-3; possible D gene TRBD1, 5 bases. Germline V gene sequence: CDR1 MNHEY, CDR2 SVGEGT. V gave up 5 bases and J gave up 3 bases, with 12 bases separating them. This CDR3 region has 14 residues. This CDR3 is CASSDPDTTDTQYF. In DNA form, the CDR3 reads TGTGCCAGCAGTGACCCGGACACTACAGATACGCAGTATTTT.

The V and J genes are TRBV5-4 and TRBJ2-5, with 8 bases aligning to TRBD1. CDR3 size: 15 residues. V lost 9 bases to trimming and J lost 5 bases; unmatched junction nucleotides: 15. Germline lookup yields CDR1 SGHNT and CDR2 YYREEE (reference sequence). This chain's CDR3 is CATVRQGADGETQYF. As DNA, the CDR3 is TGTGCCACCGTGCGGCAGGGGGCCGATGGGGAGACCCAGTACTTC. Full variable domain (missing parts from reference TRBV5-4 and TRBJ2-5): ETGVTQSPTHLIKTRGQQVTLRCSSQSGHNTVSWYQQALGQGPQFIFQYYREEENGRGNFPPRFSGLQFPNYSSELNVNALELDDSALYLCATVRQGADGETQYFGPGTRLLVL.

The CDR3 sequence is CASSLPSTGSGSPLHF. As DNA, the CDR3 is TGTGCCAGCAGTTTACCCTCGACAGGGAGTGGTTCACCCCTCCACTTT. The chain joins TRBV27 to TRBJ1-6; 7 bases match TRBD1. CDR1 is MNHEY, CDR2 SMNVEV, per germline (reference sequence). The CDR3 loop spans 16 amino acids. V lost 2 bases to trimming and J lost 9 bases; unmatched junction nucleotides: 10.

The chain recombines TRBV9 with TRBJ2-5; 11 positions agree with TRBD2. V shed 2 bases and J 2 bases; nucleotides not matched to a gene: 5. The germline V gene encodes CDR1 SGDLS and CDR2 YYNGEE. The CDR3 covers 16 residues. The CDR3 nucleotides read TGTGCCAGCAGCGTCCAATTAGCGGGAGGGCAAGAGACCCAGTACTTC. This translates into CASSVQLAGGQETQYF.

The chain recombines TRBV28 with TRBJ1-5; D is unresolved. Germline V gene sequence: CDR1 MDHEN, CDR2 SYDVKM. The CDR3 has 13 amino acids. The V gene lost 9 bases and the J gene lost 0 bases, with 9 bases spanning the gap. Written as DNA, the CDR3 is TGTGCCAGTTACATTAATAGCAATCAGCCCCAGCATTTT. It specifies CASYINSNQPQHF. Combining the CDR3 with reference TRBV28 and TRBJ1-5 gives the whole variable domain DVKVTQSSRYLVKRTGEKVFLECVQDMDHENMFWYRQDPGLGLRLIYFSYDVKMKEKGDIPEGYSVSREKKERFSLILESASTNQTSMYLCASYINSNQPQHFGDGTRLSIL.

The genes are TRBV7-9 and TRBJ2-1, with D perhaps matching TRBD2 (5 bases). The CDR3 runs to 17 residues. The V end was cut by 5 bases, the J end by 8 bases, with 25 bases between. Looked up from germline, CDR1 is SEHNR and CDR2 is FQNEAQ (reference sequence). For the CDR3, the DNA is TGTGCCAGCAGCCCGAGAAGGGCGGGCCCGGGCCTCGATGAGCAGTTCTTC. Translated, it gives CASSPRRAGPGLDEQFF.

The chain is built from TRBV2 and TRBJ1-4; a possible D gene is TRBD1 (6 bases). The CDR3 loop spans 16 amino acids. Germline CDR1 is SNHLY and CDR2 is FYNNEI. V was clipped by 7 bases and J by 3 bases, with 18 bases between them. The CDR3 protein is CASNLRLGGSNEKLFF. The CDR3, as DNA: TGTGCCAGCAACCTGCGGTTAGGGGGTTCTAATGAAAAACTGTTTTTT.

This clone has a single count. V is TRBV5-1 and J is TRBJ1-4, with D uncertain. CDR1 is SGHRS, CDR2 YFSETQ, per germline. The CDR3 sequence is 16 residues long. Trimming took off 3 bases at V and 0 bases at J, with 12 bases between the two ends. DNA for the CDR3: TGCGCCAGCAGCTACGGCACTACTGCAACTAATGAAAAACTGTTTTTT. Translation gives CASSYGTTATNEKLFF.

The V and J genes are TRBV5-1 and TRBJ2-7; D unclear. The germline V and J ends were trimmed by 1 base and 3 bases, with 17 bases remaining between them. The CDR3 covers 16 residues. CDR1 and CDR2 (germline): SGHRS, YFSETQ. CDR3 DNA sequence: TGCGCCAGCAGCTTGTCATCGGCGGCAAACTTCTACGAGCAGTACTTC. It codes for CASSLSSAANFYEQYF.

On this clone: The junction differs from germline at one of its ends, possibly a read error. This chain links TRBV4-1 with TRBJ2-6; 13 nucleotides line up with TRBD2. This CDR3 is built from 18 residues. Germline-derived CDR1 and CDR2 are MGHRA and YSYEKL. The CDR3 loop reads CASSQVGTSGTGANVLTF. The CDR3 bases are TGCGCCAGCAGTCAAGTCGGGACTAGCGGGACTGGGGCCAACGTCCTGACTTTC.